This T cell receptor beta chain appears in the sequencing data of a study of blood T cell repertoires in COVID-19. Study-wide context: COVID-19 samples collected from the United States, Italy and Spain covered acute and convalescent phases. PBMCs, B-cell-depleted T cells, or T cells provided the cDNA or gDNA that made up the material.

TCRdb's table, derived via immunoSEQ multiplex PCR, lists solely in-frame clones and lacks some. The profile shows 150,000 or so clones, approximately 90% of them singletons. The CDR3 spans 16 residues. Germline V gene lookup returns CDR1 KGHDR and CDR2 SFDVKD. Germline trimming cut 3 bases from V and 4 bases from J; bases unmatched to any gene: 3. The gene calls are TRBV24-1 and TRBJ2-6; TRBD1 matches 9 bases. The sequence derives from a young man with acute or convalescent COVID-19. The sequenced material came from peripheral blood. This chain's CDR3 is CATSDGDRAGANVLTF. The DNA for the CDR3 is TGTGCCACCAGTGATGGGGACAGGGCCGGGGCCAACGTCCTGACTTTC.